Presented here are 12 T cell receptor beta chains from one specimen sequenced in a study of shared clonotypes between healthy human individuals. TCRdb's table, derived via immunoSEQ multiplex PCR, lists solely in-frame clones and lacks some. The repertoire holds about 580,000 clones, with roughly 98% as singletons. CD45RO negativity and positive selection for CCR7 defined naive CD8 cells, a population that excluded terminally differentiated effector memory CD45RA+ cells. Sequences were obtained from naive CD8+ T cells sorted from blood. These receptors were taken from a man younger than 40 in good health.

This chain uses TRBV7-6 with TRBJ2-5, with 7 bases that match TRBD2. Germline V lookup: CDR1 SGHVS, CDR2 FNYEAQ. V lost 1 base to trimming and J lost 5 bases; unmatched junction nucleotides: 7. This CDR3 is built from 15 residues. The CDR3 DNA sequence: TGTGCCAGCAGCTTAGAGCCCCGGGGAGGGGAGACCCAGTACTTC. It encodes CASSLEPRGGETQYF. Combining the CDR3 with reference TRBV7-6 and TRBJ2-5 gives the whole variable domain GAGVSQSPRYKVTKRGQDVALRCDPISGHVSLYWYRQALGQGPEFLTYFNYEAQQDKSGLPNDRFSAERPEGSISTLTIQRTEQRDSAMYRCASSLEPRGGETQYFGPGTRLLVL.

The CDR3 DNA is TGTGCCAGCAGCTTAGATTGGAGACAGAGTCCCTACGAGCAGTACTTC. Translating gives CASSLDWRQSPYEQYF. This chain connects TRBV11-2 to TRBJ2-7; TRBD1 is a possible D gene (5 bases). Trimming removed 0 bases from V and 2 bases from J, with 14 bases in between. This CDR3 contains 16 residues. The germline gives CDR1 SGHAT, CDR2 FQNNGV.

The table lists this clone with a count of one. The chain couples TRBV27 to TRBJ2-4; D not resolved. CDR3 length: 14 residues. CDR1 is MNHEY and CDR2 is SMNVEV in the germline V gene (reference sequence). Trimming removed 6 bases from V and 3 bases from J, with 12 bases in between. The CDR3 protein is CASSPRDVKNIQYF. The CDR3 DNA follows: TGTGCCAGCAGCCCGAGAGATGTCAAAAACATTCAGTACTTC.

The V gene is TRBV7-9, the J gene TRBJ1-4; 10 nucleotides agree with TRBD1. V was pared by 4 bases and J by 11 bases, with 10 bases of the junction left unmatched. Germline CDR1 reads SEHNR; CDR2 reads FQNEAQ (reference sequence). CDR3 length: 15 amino acids. The CDR3 here is CASSSAGTGDEKLFF. CDR3 nucleotides: TGTGCCAGCAGCTCCGCCGGGACAGGGGACGAGAAACTGTTTTTT.

The chain joins TRBV6-6 to TRBJ2-5; the match to TRBD2 covers 7 bases. The CDR3 sequence is 16 residues long. With V trimmed by 6 bases and J by 4 bases, 14 bases remained unmatched. The germline V gene encodes CDR1 MNHNY and CDR2 SVGAGI (reference sequence). CDR3 amino acids: CASSLLSEGGGETQYF. DNA of the CDR3: TGTGCCAGCAGCCTCCTTTCAGAGGGCGGGGGAGAGACCCAGTACTTC.

Turning to this clone: The same CDR3 is also encoded by other DNA sequences in this sample. V usage is TRBV5-5 and J usage is TRBJ1-1; D is unresolved. With 2 bases removed from V and 5 bases from J, the gap between germline ends came to 4 bases. The CDR3 covers 11 residues. Germline CDR1 reads SGHKS; CDR2 reads YYEKEE (reference sequence). Written as DNA, the CDR3 is TGTGCCAGCAGCTTAAGGACTGAAGCTTTCTTT. Its protein product is CASSLRTEAFF.

The CDR3 coding sequence is TGTGCCAGCAGTCAAGTTCTGATCCGGCGGAGCGAGCAGTACTTC. Its translation: CASSQVLIRRSEQYF. The chain uses TRBV27 and TRBJ2-7; D ambiguous. The V gene's germline CDR1 is MNHEY and CDR2 SMNVEV (reference sequence). The CDR3 spans 15 residues. The germline V and J ends were trimmed by 5 bases and 6 bases, with 20 bases remaining between them.

The J gene is TRBJ2-7, the V gene TRBV6-5; 12 bases are a match to TRBD2. CDR3 length: 15 residues. Germline lookup yields CDR1 MNHEY and CDR2 SVGAGI. V lost 6 bases to trimming and J lost 2 bases; unmatched junction nucleotides: 5. CDR3 in amino acids: CASSHLAGGTYEQYF. The CDR3 coding sequence is TGTGCCAGCAGCCACCTAGCGGGGGGGACCTACGAGCAGTACTTC.

The chain has TRBV9 and TRBJ2-7, with 7 positions matching TRBD2. CDR1 SGDLS and CDR2 YYNGEE come from the germline V gene. J gave up 3 bases and V 5 bases, and 5 bases lay outside the gene matches. This CDR3 spans 13 amino acids. CDR3 DNA: TGTGCCAGCAGTCCTAGCGGAAACTACGAGCAGTACTTC. Translating it yields CASSPSGNYEQYF.

The rearrangement links TRBV27 to TRBJ2-3; 8 nucleotides align to TRBD1. Germline CDR1 MNHEY, CDR2 SMNVEV (reference sequence). V gave up 5 bases and J gave up 9 bases; unmatched junction bases: 4. The CDR3 contains 12 residues. The CDR3 coding sequence is TGTGCCAGCAGTCCCAGGGGGCACACGCAGTATTTT. This sequence encodes CASSPRGHTQYF.

This clone was found once. The sample contains more than one DNA sequence encoding this CDR3. This chain links TRBV9 with TRBJ2-7; TRBD1 is a possible D gene (5 bases). This CDR3 has 14 residues. Trimming took off 0 bases at V and 2 bases at J, with 9 bases between the two ends. Germline V gene lookup returns CDR1 SGDLS and CDR2 YYNGEE. This CDR3 reads CASSVASGTYEQYF. The CDR3 nucleotides read TGTGCCAGCAGCGTAGCTTCAGGGACCTACGAGCAGTACTTC.

The count of this clone is one. The chain recombines TRBV7-9 with TRBJ2-7, with D maybe TRBD2 (5 bases). Germline V gene data show CDR1 as SEHNR and CDR2 as FQNEAQ (reference sequence). This CDR3 has 13 residues. V was pared by 3 bases and J by 2 bases, with 8 bases between. In DNA, the CDR3 is TGTGCCAGCAGCTTCCAAGCGGCCTACGAGCAGTACTTC. The encoded protein is CASSFQAAYEQYF.